This T cell receptor beta chain appears in the sequencing data of a study of blood T cell repertoires in COVID-19. Background on the study: Acute and convalescent COVID-19 specimens originated in the United States, Italy and Spain. In each case, the material was cDNA or gDNA derived from T cells, B-cell-depleted T cells, or PBMCs.

The CDR3 consists of 14 residues. Deletions cut 3 bases from V and 4 bases from J, with 10 bases between. Germline CDR1 reads MDHEN; CDR2 reads SYDVKM. Original analysis: Quantification of nucleated cells was approximated via reference gene primer amplification. Sequenced by immunoSEQ multiplex PCR; TCRdb stores in-frame clones only, minus some. Clone size and the V and J calls come from that table; the DNA yielded D and trimming. Here the sample spans 200,000 to 250,000 clones, 85% to 90% being singletons. The rearrangement uses TRBV28 and TRBJ1-5; a weak D match, TRBD1 (5 bases). Source material: peripheral blood. This sequence was found in a man aged 55 to 70 with acute or convalescent COVID-19. The CDR3 loop reads CASSFLGGNQPQHF. CDR3 bases: TGTGCCAGCAGTTTTTTGGGGGGAAATCAGCCCCAGCATTTT.